A single sample is the source of the 4 T cell receptor beta chains below, sequenced in a study of beta chain features in type 1 diabetes. Whole-study results and caveats: Within each of all four CD4+ subsets, Type 1 diabetes patients had TCRB CDR3s that were moderately but significantly shorter.

Isolated RNA was reverse transcribed in full, so expressed TCRB transcripts were sequenced. Generated by immunoSEQ multiplex PCR, the TCRdb table keeps only in-frame clones and is missing some. This table has hundreds of thousands of clones, about an eighth appearing once. These receptors lack a known antigen. The sample comprised naive CD4+ T cells from blood. These receptors were taken from a man aged 18 to 29 with type 1 diabetes.

This clone turned up a few times. V usage is TRBV9 and J usage is TRBJ1-3, with D unclear. Trimming cost V 0 bases and J 4 bases, with 11 bases left between them. Germline V CDR1 and CDR2: SGDLS, YYNGEE. The length of the CDR3 is 15 residues. CDR3 in amino acids: CASSVAWATGNTIYF. Here the CDR3 DNA reads TGTGCCAGCAGCGTAGCTTGGGCAACCGGAAACACCATATATTTT.

This clone was counted only a few times. This chain uses TRBV10-3 with TRBJ2-7; D assignment may be TRBD1 or TRBD2 (6 bases each). The CDR3 is made up of 11 amino acids. Germline CDR1 is ENHRY and CDR2 is SYGVKD. Trimming removed 11 bases at V and 4 bases at J, with 12 bases between. The CDR3 protein is CAGGDNYEQYF. DNA of the CDR3: TGTGCCGGCGGGGACAATTACGAGCAGTACTTC.

This clone has a single count. The chain uses TRBV6-1 and TRBJ2-5; maybe TRBD2 (5 bases). V lost 3 bases and J 1 base, leaving 12 bases between the germline ends. Germline values: CDR1 MNHNS, CDR2 SASEGT. The CDR3 runs to 15 residues. The CDR3 loop reads CASSDDAGPQETQYF. CDR3 DNA: TGTGCCAGCAGTGATGACGCGGGCCCCCAAGAGACCCAGTACTTC.

This clone showed up just a few times. The chain combines TRBV7-2 with TRBJ2-1, with D perhaps matching TRBD1 or TRBD2 (5 bases each). This CDR3 contains 13 residues. Germline lookup yields CDR1 SGHTA and CDR2 FQGNSA. V dropped 6 bases and J dropped 10 bases, with 16 bases sitting between them. The CDR3 reads CASRPGRRIEQFF. As DNA, the CDR3 is TGTGCCAGCAGACCGGGACGACGAATAGAGCAGTTCTTC.